This T cell receptor (beta chain) was observed in a study of OX40 agonist ivuxolimab in advanced cancers. The data were produced by immunoSEQ multiplex PCR, yet TCRdb's version contains in-frame clones alone and is incomplete. The table has tens of thousands of clones, approximately 86% seen once. The receptor was derived from an adult with an advanced solid tumor such as melanoma, head and neck, liver or kidney cancer. The sequencing here drew on CD4+ or CD8+ T cells sorted from blood, taken in a trial of the OX40 agonist ivuxolimab.

In nucleotides, the CDR3 is TGTGCCAGCAGCCCGTGGGGAGGATCCTCTGGAAACACCATATATTTT. It codes for CASSPWGGSSGNTIYF. This sequence joins TRBV7-8 and TRBJ1-3; D ambiguous. The CDR3 extends over 16 amino acids. Per germline, CDR1 SGHVS and CDR2 FQNEAQ. Trimming stripped 5 bases from V and 0 bases from J, with 14 bases between.